The 10 T cell receptor beta chains in this list originate from one sample, sequenced in a study of shared clonotypes between healthy human individuals. Libraries were prepared by immunoSEQ multiplex PCR; TCRdb keeps only in-frame clonotypes and omits some of them. The sample lists about 1 million clones; around 78% were seen once. The sequencing input was memory CD4+ T cells from PBMCs. Subset described: CD45RA-negative fraction. The receptors were gathered from a man aged 18 to 30 in good health. Some clones in this sample may be carry-over from other donors' samples.

This sequence joins TRBV7-2 and TRBJ1-2; 8 nucleotides agree with TRBD1. The junction had 6 bases not matched to a gene; V was cut back by 0 bases and J by 3 bases. Germline CDR1 reads SGHTA; CDR2 reads FQGNSA. This CDR3 spans 16 amino acids. CDR3 sequence reads: CASSLALRGRDYGYTF. CDR3 sequence (DNA): TGTGCCAGCAGCTTAGCGCTCAGGGGGCGGGACTATGGCTACACCTTC. Combining the CDR3 with reference TRBV7-2 and TRBJ1-2 gives the whole variable domain GAGVSQSPSNKVTEKGKDVELRCDPISGHTALYWYRQSLGQGLEFLIYFQGNSAPDKSGLPSDRFSAERTGGSVSTLTIQRTQQEDSAVYLCASSLALRGRDYGYTFGSGTRLTVV.

This clone was recorded a few times. The J gene is TRBJ1-1, the V gene TRBV30, with D maybe TRBD1 (5 bases). Germline CDR1 is GTSNPN and CDR2 is SVGIG (reference sequence). V was cut by 8 bases and J by 4 bases, with 26 bases left in between. The CDR3 contains 16 residues. The DNA of the CDR3 is TGTGCCGCGGAGGCAGGGATGATTTCTTGGAGCACTGAAGCTTTCTTT. It yields the protein CAAEAGMISWSTEAFF.

The chain employs TRBV11-2 and TRBJ2-7, with TRBD1 identical over 7 bases. Germline lookup yields CDR1 SGHAT and CDR2 FQNNGV. Trimming removed 2 bases from V and 2 bases from J; junction bases left unmatched: 6. The CDR3 runs to 15 residues. CDR3 sequence: CASSLTRQGAYEQYF. The CDR3 DNA reads TGTGCCAGCAGCTTAACGAGACAGGGAGCCTACGAGCAGTACTTC.

V usage is TRBV27 and J usage is TRBJ1-4; tentative D call: TRBD1 (5 bases). Germline-derived CDR1 and CDR2 are MNHEY and SMNVEV (reference sequence). Trimming left V 3 bases short and J 7 bases short, with 15 bases between. This CDR3 region has 15 residues. In nucleotides, the CDR3 is TGTGCCAGCAGTTTTGGGGGAGGAGGTGGTGAAAAACTGTTTTTT. Translated, it gives CASSFGGGGGEKLFF.

This clone was detected once. J is TRBJ2-5 and V is TRBV18, with TRBD2 matching 12 bases. Germline CDR1 reads KGHSH; CDR2 reads LQKENI. The CDR3 length is 16 residues. Trimming took 4 bases from V and 2 from J; bases not matched to a gene: 5. As DNA, the CDR3 is TGTGCCAGCTCACGACGACTAGCGGGAGAACAAGAGACCCAGTACTTC. It is translated as CASSRRLAGEQETQYF.

The rearrangement links TRBV4-2 to TRBJ2-2; possible D gene TRBD1, 5 bases. The CDR3 totals 16 residues. V was trimmed by 0 bases and J by 8 bases, leaving 16 bases between them. CDR1 LGHNA and CDR2 YNFKEQ come from the germline V gene. CDR3 sequence: CASSQDQARGAGELFF. DNA of the CDR3: TGTGCCAGCAGCCAAGATCAAGCCCGTGGGGCTGGGGAGCTGTTTTTT.

This chain uses TRBV6-1 with TRBJ2-7, with a possible D match to TRBD2 (6 bases). CDR3 length equals 14 residues. The germline V and J ends were trimmed by 0 bases and 7 bases, with 13 bases remaining between them. Looked up from germline, CDR1 is MNHNS and CDR2 is SASEGT. The CDR3 DNA is TGTGCCAGCAGTGAAGCGCTAGGGGACTCTGAGCAGTACTTC. Amino acid sequence: CASSEALGDSEQYF.

The gene calls are TRBV18 and TRBJ1-2; D is possibly TRBD1 (5 bases). Per germline, CDR1 KGHSH and CDR2 LQKENI. The V gene lost 5 bases and the J gene lost 8 bases, with 15 bases spanning the gap. The CDR3 spans 13 residues. The CDR3 DNA reads as TGTGCCAGCTCAGACACAGGAGTCGCGGGCTACACCTTC. Its translation is CASSDTGVAGYTF.

This clone was picked up a small number of times. The chain joins TRBV7-9 to TRBJ1-1; D remains unclear. Germline loops: CDR1 SEHNR, CDR2 FQNEAQ (reference sequence). V was cut by 1 base and J by 11 bases, with 8 bases left in between. The CDR3 runs 11 residues. The CDR3 reads CASSLGGPAFF. The CDR3 DNA reads TGTGCCAGCAGCTTAGGGGGTCCGGCTTTCTTT.

This clone was counted a single time. The rearrangement joins TRBV14 to TRBJ1-4; D not resolved. V lost 3 bases and J 0 bases, leaving 14 bases between the germline ends. This CDR3 has 17 amino acids. CDR1 is SGHDN and CDR2 is FVKESK in the germline V gene. CDR3 coding DNA: TGTGCCAGCAGCCATCTTCCCGGAGGGTCAACTAATGAAAAACTGTTTTTT. This encodes CASSHLPGGSTNEKLFF. The full variable domain, rest sourced from reference TRBV14 and TRBJ1-4, is EAGVTQFPSHSVIEKGQTVTLRCDPISGHDNLYWYRRVMGKEIKFLLHFVKESKQDESGMPNNRFLAERTGGTYSTLKVQPAELEDSGVYFCASSHLPGGSTNEKLFFGSGTQLSVL.